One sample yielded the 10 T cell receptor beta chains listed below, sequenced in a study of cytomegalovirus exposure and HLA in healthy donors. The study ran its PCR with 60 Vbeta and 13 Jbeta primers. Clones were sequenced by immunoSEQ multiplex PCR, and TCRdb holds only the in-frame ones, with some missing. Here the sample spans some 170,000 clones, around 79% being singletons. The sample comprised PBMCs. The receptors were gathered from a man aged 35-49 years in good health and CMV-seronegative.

The CDR3 region is CASRTGGNGEKLFF. CDR3 nucleotides: TGTGCCAGCAGGACAGGGGGCAATGGTGAAAAACTGTTTTTT. The chain couples TRBV6-1 to TRBJ1-4; 10 positions match TRBD1. The trim removed 6 bases at V and 7 bases at J, leaving 5 bases unmatched. The germline gives CDR1 MNHNS, CDR2 SASEGT. This CDR3 has 14 amino acids.

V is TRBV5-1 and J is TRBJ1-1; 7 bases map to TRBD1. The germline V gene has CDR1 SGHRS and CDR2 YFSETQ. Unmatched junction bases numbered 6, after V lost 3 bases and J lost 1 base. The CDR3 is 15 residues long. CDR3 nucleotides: TGCGCCAGCAGCTACCAGACAGGGCCGAACACTGAAGCTTTCTTT. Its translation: CASSYQTGPNTEAFF.

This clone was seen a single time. CDR3 nucleotides: TGTGCCAGCACCCCCCGTAGCACAGATACGCAGTATTTT. It yields the protein CASTPRSTDTQYF. The chain joins TRBV7-8 to TRBJ2-3, with D unclear. CDR3 length: 13 amino acids. Germline CDR1 is SGHVS and CDR2 is FQNEAQ. Trimming stripped 7 bases from V and 0 bases from J, with 8 bases between.

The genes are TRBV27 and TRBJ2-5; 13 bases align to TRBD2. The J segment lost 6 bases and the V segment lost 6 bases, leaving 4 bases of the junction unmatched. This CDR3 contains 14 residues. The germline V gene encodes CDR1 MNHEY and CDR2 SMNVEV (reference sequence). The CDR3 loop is CASRRTSGGKTQYF. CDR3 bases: TGTGCCAGCAGAAGGACTAGCGGGGGAAAGACCCAGTACTTC.

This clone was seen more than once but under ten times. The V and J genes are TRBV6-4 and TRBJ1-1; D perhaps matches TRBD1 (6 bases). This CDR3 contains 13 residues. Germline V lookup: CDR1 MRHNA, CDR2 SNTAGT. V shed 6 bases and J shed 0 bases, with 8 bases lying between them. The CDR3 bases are TGTGCCAGCAGCAGGGACATGAACACTGAAGCTTTCTTT. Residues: CASSRDMNTEAFF.

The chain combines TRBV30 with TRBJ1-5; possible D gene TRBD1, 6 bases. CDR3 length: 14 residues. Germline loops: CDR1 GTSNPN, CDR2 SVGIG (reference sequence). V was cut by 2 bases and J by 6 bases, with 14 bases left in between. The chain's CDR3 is CAWSMGAGVQPQHF. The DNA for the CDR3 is TGTGCCTGGAGTATGGGGGCGGGGGTTCAGCCCCAGCATTTT.

CDR3 coding DNA: TGTGCCAGCAGCGCAGCGGGGGCAGGGGGTGAAAAACTGTTTTTT. This gives the protein CASSAAGAGGEKLFF. The chain carries TRBV7-8 and TRBJ1-4, with 7 bases aligning to TRBD1. CDR1 and CDR2 (germline): SGHVS, FQNEAQ. The CDR3 has 15 residues. Losses at the gene ends were 5 bases for V and 7 bases for J; bases not matched to a gene: 10.

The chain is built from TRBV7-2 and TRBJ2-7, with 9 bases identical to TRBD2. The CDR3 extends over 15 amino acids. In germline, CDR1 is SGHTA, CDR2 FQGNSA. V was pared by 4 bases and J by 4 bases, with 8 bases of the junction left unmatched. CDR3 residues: CASSSAAGGRYEQYF. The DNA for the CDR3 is TGTGCCAGCAGCTCAGCAGCGGGGGGCCGATACGAGCAGTACTTC.

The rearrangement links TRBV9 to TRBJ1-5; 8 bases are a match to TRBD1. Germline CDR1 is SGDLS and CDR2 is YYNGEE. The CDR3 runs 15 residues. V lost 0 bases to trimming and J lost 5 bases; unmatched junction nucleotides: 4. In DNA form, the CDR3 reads TGTGCCAGCAGCGTAGGGGGGACAGGATATCAGCCCCAGCATTTT. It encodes CASSVGGTGYQPQHF.

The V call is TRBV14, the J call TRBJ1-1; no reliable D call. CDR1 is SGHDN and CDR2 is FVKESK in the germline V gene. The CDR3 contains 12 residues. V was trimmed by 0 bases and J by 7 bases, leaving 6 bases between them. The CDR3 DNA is TGTGCCAGCAGCCAAGAAACAGTTGAAGCTTTCTTT. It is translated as CASSQETVEAFF.